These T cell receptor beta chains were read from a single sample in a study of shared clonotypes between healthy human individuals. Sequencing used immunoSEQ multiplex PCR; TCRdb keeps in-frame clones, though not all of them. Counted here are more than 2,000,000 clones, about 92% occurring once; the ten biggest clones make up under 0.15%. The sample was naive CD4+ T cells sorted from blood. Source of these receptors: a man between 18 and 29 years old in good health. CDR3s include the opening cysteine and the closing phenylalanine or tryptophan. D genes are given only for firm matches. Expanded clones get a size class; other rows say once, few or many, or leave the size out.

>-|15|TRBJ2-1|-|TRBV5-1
CASSLAGAMGNEQFF
TGCGCCAGCAGCTTGGCGGGGGCTATGGGGAATGAGCAGTTCTTC
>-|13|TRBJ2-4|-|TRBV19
CASSIETENIQYF
TGTGCCAGTAGTATAGAGACAGAAAACATTCAGTACTTC
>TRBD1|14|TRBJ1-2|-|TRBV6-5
CASTRDRQNYGYTF
TGTGCCAGCACCCGGGACAGACAGAACTATGGCTACACCTTC
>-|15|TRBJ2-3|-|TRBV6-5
CASSSGSNSLDTQYF
TGTGCCAGCAGTTCCGGATCCAACAGTTTGGATACGCAGTATTTT
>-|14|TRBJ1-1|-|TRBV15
CATSPPRGRGEAFF
TGTGCCACCAGCCCCCCGCGGGGAAGGGGTGAAGCTTTCTTT
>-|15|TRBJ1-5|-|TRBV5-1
CASSLDSSQGQPQHF
TGCGCCAGCAGCTTGGACTCTAGCCAAGGTCAGCCCCAGCATTTT
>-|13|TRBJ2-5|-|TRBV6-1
CASIRTSEGTQYF
TGTGCCAGCATAAGGACATCCGAGGGGACCCAGTACTTC
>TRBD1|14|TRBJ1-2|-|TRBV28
CASSITGVHYGYTF
TGTGCCAGCAGTATAACAGGGGTCCACTATGGCTACACCTTC
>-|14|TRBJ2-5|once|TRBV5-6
CASSLYMGQETQYF
TGTGCCAGCAGCCTCTATATGGGGCAAGAGACCCAGTACTTC
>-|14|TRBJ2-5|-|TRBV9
CASSVGVGLETQYF
TGTGCCAGCAGCGTAGGTGTCGGGCTGGAGACCCAGTACTTC
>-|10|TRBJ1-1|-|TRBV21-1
CASPSGEAFF
TGTGCCAGCCCAAGCGGGGAAGCTTTCTTT
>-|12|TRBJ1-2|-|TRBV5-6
CASSLNSYGYTF
TGTGCCAGCAGCTTGAATTCGTATGGCTACACCTTC
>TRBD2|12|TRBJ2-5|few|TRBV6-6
CASKRGEETQYF
TGTGCCAGCAAGCGGGGGGAGGAGACCCAGTACTTC
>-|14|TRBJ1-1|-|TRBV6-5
CASSRPQGLTEAFF
TGTGCCAGCAGTCGACCGCAGGGGTTAACTGAAGCTTTCTTT
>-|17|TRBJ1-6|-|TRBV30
CAWSVQRISSYNSPLHF
TGTGCCTGGAGTGTACAGAGGATAAGCTCCTATAATTCACCCCTCCACTTT
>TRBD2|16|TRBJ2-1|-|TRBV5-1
CASSLLAGGSYNEQFF
TGCGCCAGCAGCTTGTTAGCGGGAGGCTCCTACAATGAGCAGTTCTTC
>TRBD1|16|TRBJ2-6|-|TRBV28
CASSSHGTAGANVLTF
TGTGCCAGCAGTTCCCACGGGACAGCTGGGGCCAACGTCCTGACTTTC
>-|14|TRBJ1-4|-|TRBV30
CAWSVGSKGEKLFF
TGTGCCTGGAGTGTAGGATCGAAGGGAGAAAAACTGTTTTTT
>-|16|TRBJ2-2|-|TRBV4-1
CASSSPTRTNTGELFF
TGCGCCAGCAGCTCGCCGACTAGAACGAACACCGGGGAGCTGTTTTTT
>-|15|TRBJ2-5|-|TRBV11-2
CASSLGGSGQETQYF
TGTGCCAGCAGCTTGGGGGGATCGGGGCAAGAGACCCAGTACTTC
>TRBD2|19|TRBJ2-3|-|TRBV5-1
CASSLAPWSGGAGPDTQYF
TGCGCCAGCAGCTTGGCCCCCTGGAGCGGGGGGGCGGGCCCAGATACGCAGTATTTT
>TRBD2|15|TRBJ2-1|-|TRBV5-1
CASSMGLAGDNEQFF
TGCGCCAGCAGCATGGGACTAGCGGGAGACAATGAGCAGTTCTTC
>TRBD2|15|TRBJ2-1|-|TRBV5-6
CASSLVAGGGNEQFF
TGTGCCAGCAGCTTGGTAGCGGGAGGGGGAAATGAGCAGTTCTTC
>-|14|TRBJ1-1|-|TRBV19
CASSPGPPWGEAFF
TGTGCCAGTAGTCCCGGGCCGCCCTGGGGTGAAGCTTTCTTT
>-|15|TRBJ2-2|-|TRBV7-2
CASSVRLANTGELFF
TGTGCCAGCAGCGTCCGACTAGCGAACACCGGGGAGCTGTTTTTT
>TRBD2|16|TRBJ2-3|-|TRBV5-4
CASSPRLAGGTDTQYF
TGTGCCAGCAGCCCCAGACTAGCGGGGGGCACGGATACGCAGTATTTT
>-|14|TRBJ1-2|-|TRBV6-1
CASRETGSNYGYTF
TGTGCCAGCAGGGAAACAGGGAGCAACTATGGCTACACCTTC
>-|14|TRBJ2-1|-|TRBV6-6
CASNPVATYNEQFF
TGTGCCAGCAATCCAGTCGCCACGTACAATGAGCAGTTCTTC
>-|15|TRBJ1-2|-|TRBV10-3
CAISESRAQGHGYTF
TGTGCCATCAGTGAGTCGAGAGCACAGGGCCATGGCTACACCTTC
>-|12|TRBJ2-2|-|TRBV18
CASSPEVGELFF
TGTGCCAGCTCACCGGAAGTCGGGGAGCTGTTTTTT
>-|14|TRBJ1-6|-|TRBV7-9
CASSSQGSNSPLHF
TGTGCCAGCAGCTCCCAGGGTAGTAATTCACCCCTCCACTTT
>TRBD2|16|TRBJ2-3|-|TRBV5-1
CASSDRLAGRADTQYF
TGCGCCAGCAGCGACCGACTAGCGGGAAGGGCAGATACGCAGTATTTT
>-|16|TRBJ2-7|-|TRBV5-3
CARSLAKQEFSYEQYF
TGTGCCAGAAGCTTGGCCAAACAGGAATTCTCCTACGAGCAGTACTTC
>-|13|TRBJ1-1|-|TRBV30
CAWSLKSNTEAFF
TGTGCCTGGAGTCTTAAGTCTAACACTGAAGCTTTCTTT
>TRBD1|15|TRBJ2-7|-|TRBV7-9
CASSLVTGVSYEQYF
TGTGCCAGCAGCTTAGTTACAGGGGTGAGCTACGAGCAGTACTTC
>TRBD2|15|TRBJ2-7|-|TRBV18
CASSRTSGPSYEQYF
TGTGCCAGCTCCCGTACTAGCGGGCCCTCCTACGAGCAGTACTTC
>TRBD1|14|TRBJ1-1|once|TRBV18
CASSKTGANTEAFF
TGTGCCAGCTCAAAGACAGGGGCGAACACTGAAGCTTTCTTT
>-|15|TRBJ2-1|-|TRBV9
CASSVRGDSGNEQFF
TGTGCCAGCAGCGTGAGAGGAGACAGCGGGAATGAGCAGTTCTTC
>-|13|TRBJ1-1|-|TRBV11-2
CASSVTASTEAFF
TGTGCCAGCAGCGTTACAGCCAGCACTGAGGCTTTCTTT
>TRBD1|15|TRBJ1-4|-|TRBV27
CASSRQDRGGEKLFF
TGTGCCAGCAGTCGACAGGACAGGGGCGGTGAAAAACTGTTTTTT
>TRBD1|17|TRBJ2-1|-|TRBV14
CASSQDIVGTGDNEQFF
TGTGCCAGCAGCCAAGATATAGTCGGGACAGGGGACAATGAGCAGTTCTTC
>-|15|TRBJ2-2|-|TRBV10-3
CAISSGGRQTGELFF
TGTGCCATCAGTTCAGGGGGGAGGCAAACCGGGGAGCTGTTTTTT
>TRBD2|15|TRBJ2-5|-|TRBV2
CASNRVARGGETQYF
TGTGCCAGCAATAGAGTAGCGCGGGGGGGAGAGACCCAGTACTTC
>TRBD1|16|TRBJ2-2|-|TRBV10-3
CAISESGQLNTGELFF
TGTGCCATCAGTGAGTCGGGACAGCTGAACACCGGGGAGCTGTTTTTT
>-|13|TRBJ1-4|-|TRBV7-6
CASTQRGDEKLFF
TGTGCCAGCACACAAAGGGGGGATGAAAAACTGTTTTTT
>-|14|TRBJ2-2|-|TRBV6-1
CASSERSNTGELFF
TGTGCCAGCAGTGAAAGGTCGAACACCGGGGAGCTGTTTTTT
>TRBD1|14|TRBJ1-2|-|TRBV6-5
CASTRQGGDYGYTF
TGTGCCAGCACGCGACAGGGGGGGGACTATGGCTACACCTTC
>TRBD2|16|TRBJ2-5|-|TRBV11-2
CASSLALAGGLETQYF
TGTGCCAGCAGCTTAGCGTTGGCGGGAGGTTTGGAGACCCAGTACTTC
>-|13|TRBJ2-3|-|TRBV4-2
CASSQDNTDTQYF
TGTGCCAGCAGCCAAGACAACACAGATACGCAGTATTTT
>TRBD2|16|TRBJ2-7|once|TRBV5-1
CASSSGTSGGATEQYF
TGCGCCAGCAGCAGCGGGACTAGCGGGGGGGCCACCGAGCAGTACTTC